The 18 T cell receptor beta chains presented below share a single source sample, sequenced in a study of shared clonotypes between healthy human individuals. Method: immunoSEQ multiplex PCR; TCRdb's copy keeps in-frame clones and lacks some. The sample has 1,500,000 or so clones, approximately 98.5% seen once. The sequenced sample was naive CD4+ T cells sorted from blood. Regarding subset: CD45RA+ positively selected. The receptors derive from a young man in good health.

This clone was observed a single time. This chain links TRBV7-2 with TRBJ2-7; TRBD2 matches 11 bases. The CDR3 consists of 15 residues. J gave up 6 bases and V 4 bases, and 8 bases lay outside the gene matches. Germline V lookup: CDR1 SGHTA, CDR2 FQGNSA. The CDR3 spells CASSSRTSGLGEQYF. As DNA, the CDR3 is TGTGCCAGCAGCTCTCGGACTAGCGGGCTTGGCGAGCAGTACTTC.

The rearrangement links TRBV5-1 to TRBJ1-3; D gene uncertain. CDR1 is SGHRS and CDR2 is YFSETQ in the germline V gene. CDR3 length: 14 amino acids. The V end lost 5 bases, the J end lost 0 bases, and 9 bases lay between the germline ends. CDR3 loop: CASRRESSGNTIYF. The CDR3, as DNA: TGCGCCAGCAGGCGGGAAAGCTCTGGAAACACCATATATTTT.

This sequence joins TRBV7-8 and TRBJ2-5, with 9 positions matching TRBD2. With V trimmed by 4 bases and J by 5 bases, 17 bases remained unmatched. The CDR3 spans 18 residues. In germline, CDR1 is SGHVS, CDR2 FQNEAQ. This CDR3 is CASSSQAAGGPFRETQYF. Written as DNA, the CDR3 is TGTGCCAGCAGCTCGCAAGCGGCGGGAGGGCCTTTCAGGGAGACCCAGTACTTC.

CDR3 sequence (DNA): TGCGCCAGCAGCTACGCACCTAGCGGGAGGAGGTCCAATGAGCAGTTCTTC. Amino acids: CASSYAPSGRRSNEQFF. The rearrangement joins TRBV5-1 to TRBJ2-1; 11 nucleotides match TRBD2. The CDR3 sequence is 17 residues long. Germline CDR1 SGHRS, CDR2 YFSETQ. J gave up 6 bases and V 3 bases, and 11 bases lay outside the gene matches.

The CDR3 coding sequence is TGTGCCAGCAGCAATAGCAGACTAGGATCCTACGAGCAGTACTTC. It codes for CASSNSRLGSYEQYF. This chain connects TRBV11-1 to TRBJ2-7; D is perhaps TRBD2 (6 bases). The germline V gene encodes CDR1 SGHAT and CDR2 FQDESV (reference sequence). The CDR3 totals 15 residues. V lost 5 bases and J 1 base, leaving 15 bases between the germline ends.

The chain has TRBV5-1 and TRBJ1-2; the D gene is possibly TRBD1 (5 bases). This CDR3 has 15 amino acids. Germline values: CDR1 SGHRS, CDR2 YFSETQ. Between the trimmed V and J ends, which lost 4 bases and 6 bases, there was a span of 19 bases. As DNA, the CDR3 is TGCGCCAGCAGCACTAACCGGGACCGGAGGGATGGCTACACCTTC. It encodes CASSTNRDRRDGYTF.

The chain joins TRBV7-2 to TRBJ2-7, with D perhaps TRBD2 (5 bases). Germline loops: CDR1 SGHTA, CDR2 FQGNSA. This CDR3 spans 14 amino acids. V was trimmed by 8 bases and J by 1 base, leaving 15 bases between them. The CDR3: CASLLTSGSYEQYF. CDR3 bases: TGTGCCAGCCTCCTCACGAGCGGTTCCTACGAGCAGTACTTC. Using reference TRBV7-2 and TRBJ2-7 for the parts outside the CDR3, the full variable domain is GAGVSQSPSNKVTEKGKDVELRCDPISGHTALYWYRQSLGQGLEFLIYFQGNSAPDKSGLPSDRFSAERTGGSVSTLTIQRTQQEDSAVYLCASLLTSGSYEQYFGPGTRLTVT.

This chain joins TRBV28 and TRBJ1-5; 9 bases line up with TRBD1. The trim removed 6 bases at V and 6 bases at J, leaving 18 bases unmatched. The CDR3 is 18 amino acids. Germline V gene lookup returns CDR1 MDHEN and CDR2 SYDVKM. CDR3 coding DNA: TGTGCCAGCAGCACACGAACGGCTGCGGACAGGGGCGGTCAGCCCCAGCATTTT. Protein: CASSTRTAADRGGQPQHF.

The chain joins TRBV7-9 to TRBJ1-1, with D uncertain. Germline V gives CDR1 SEHNR, CDR2 FQNEAQ (reference sequence). This CDR3 is built from 13 residues. With 6 bases removed from V and 1 base from J, the gap between germline ends came to 9 bases. The CDR3: CASRPTKNTEAFF. CDR3 DNA sequence: TGTGCCAGCAGACCTACTAAGAACACTGAAGCTTTCTTT.

The chain employs TRBV6-6 and TRBJ2-5, with 14 positions matching TRBD2. The length of the CDR3 is 16 residues. Losses at the gene ends were 2 bases for V and 5 bases for J; bases not matched to a gene: 4. Germline-derived CDR1 and CDR2 are MNHNY and SVGAGI (reference sequence). The CDR3 loop reads CASSYTGTSGSETQYF. CDR3 in DNA: TGTGCCAGCAGTTACACCGGGACTAGCGGGAGCGAGACCCAGTACTTC.

The chain joins TRBV29-1 to TRBJ1-1; the D is unclear. Looked up from germline, CDR1 is SQVTM and CDR2 is ANQGSEA. The CDR3 totals 14 residues. V was cut by 3 bases and J by 0 bases, with 11 bases left in between. In DNA, the CDR3 is TGCAGCGTTGATCGTCAGCAAATGAACACTGAAGCTTTCTTT. Protein: CSVDRQQMNTEAFF.

The chain has TRBV6-7 and TRBJ2-1, with D tentatively TRBD2 (5 bases). TRBV6-7 is identified as an open reading frame with a role that is uncertain. This CDR3 comprises 17 residues. With 2 bases removed from V and 4 bases from J, the gap between germline ends came to 18 bases. This chain's CDR3 is CASSYRPSLKSYNEQFF. For the CDR3, the DNA is TGTGCCAGCAGTTACCGTCCTAGCCTGAAGTCTTACAATGAGCAGTTCTTC.

V usage is TRBV18 and J usage is TRBJ2-1, with 9 nucleotides matching TRBD2. The CDR3 is 14 amino acids. Germline loops: CDR1 KGHSH, CDR2 LQKENI. V was pared by 2 bases and J by 4 bases, with 0 bases of the junction left unmatched. The CDR3 region is CASSPAGGYNEQFF. The CDR3 DNA follows: TGTGCCAGCTCACCAGCGGGAGGGTACAATGAGCAGTTCTTC.

CDR3 in amino acids: CASSLFSGRQETQYF. The CDR3 region has the DNA TGTGCCAGCAGCTTATTCAGTGGGCGACAAGAGACCCAGTACTTC. The V call is TRBV7-7, the J call TRBJ2-5; no firm D call. Germline V lookup: CDR1 SSHAT, CDR2 FNYEAQ (reference sequence). The CDR3 is made up of 15 amino acids. V was shortened by 2 bases and J by 2 bases, with 12 bases between the two germline ends.

J is TRBJ2-3 and V is TRBV11-2; D call uncertain. CDR1 is SGHAT, CDR2 FQNNGV, per germline. The CDR3 extends over 14 amino acids. V was trimmed by 1 base and J by 1 base, leaving 6 bases between them. In nucleotides, the CDR3 is TGTGCCAGCAGCTTAGTAGGGCGCACAGATACGCAGTATTTT. Translating gives CASSLVGRTDTQYF.

The gene calls are TRBV4-3 and TRBJ1-4; weak D call: TRBD1 (5 bases). The CDR3 length is 15 residues. Germline values: CDR1 LGHNA, CDR2 YSLEER. The germline V and J ends were trimmed by 2 bases and 5 bases, with 12 bases remaining between them. In nucleotides, the CDR3 is TGCGCCAGCAGCCAATTAGGCGGGGGGAATGAAAAACTGTTTTTT. Protein: CASSQLGGGNEKLFF.

The rearrangement links TRBV7-6 to TRBJ2-5, with D perhaps TRBD2 (5 bases). This CDR3 spans 14 amino acids. The V end was cut by 1 base, the J end by 5 bases, with 11 bases between. Germline loops: CDR1 SGHVS, CDR2 FNYEAQ. The DNA for the CDR3 is TGTGCCAGCAGCTTAGACCGACGAGGGGAGACCCAGTACTTC. The encoded protein is CASSLDRRGETQYF.

The chain joins TRBV27 to TRBJ2-7; 12 nucleotides line up with TRBD1. V shed 10 bases, J shed 6 bases, and the junction held 13 bases outside the gene matches. The CDR3 sequence is 15 residues long. Germline CDR1 reads MNHEY; CDR2 reads SMNVEV (reference sequence). The DNA for the CDR3 is TGTGCCACCAAAACCGGGACAGGGGGCTCGGGCGAGCAGTACTTC. Its protein product is CATKTGTGGSGEQYF.